The clone carrying this T cell receptor beta chain showed up just once. Its cognate antigen is unknown. This CDR3 comprises 13 residues. Use of 60 Vbeta and 13 Jbeta primers characterized the PCR. The table came from immunoSEQ multiplex PCR; TCRdb's copy has only in-frame clones and leaves some out. Altogether over 150,000 clones are present, roughly 84% being singletons, with the ten largest covering 0.95% to 1.5%. This specimen belongs to a study of cytomegalovirus exposure and HLA in healthy donors. The study's findings and limits: In a later analysis, HLA-associated TCR beta chains were more clonally expanded than equally common others.

The sample consisted of PBMCs. This sequence joins TRBV21-1 and TRBJ2-7; no DNA check was done on the table's D call, TRBD1. TRBV21-1 is listed as a pseudogene. This TCR was sampled from a boy between 2 and 10 years old in good health and CMV-seronegative. CDR3 coding DNA: TGTGCCAGCAGGGCACAGGGAGCTGACGAGCAGTACTTC. This encodes CASRAQGADEQYF.